Listed below are T cell receptor beta chains from one sample, sequenced in a study of memory CD4+ T cells and cytomegalovirus serostatus. TCRdb's copy holds only in-frame clones and misses some; the assay was immunoSEQ multiplex PCR. This table holds 45,000 to 55,000 clones, roughly 80% found once. Sequencing input: memory CD4+ T cells from blood. These receptors came from an adult in good health and CMV-seronegative. Both conserved end residues are part of each CDR3. The order of the fields is V gene, clone size, J gene, D gene, CDR3 DNA, CDR3 protein. A D gene is named only where the DNA matches it firmly. Clone size appears in some rows only: once, few, many, or a class for an expanded clone.

v_gene: TRBV20-1; abundance: few; j_gene: TRBJ1-1; d_gene: -; CDR3nt: TGCAGTGCCTTGGGGAACACTGAAGCTTTCTTT; CDR3aa: CSALGNTEAFF
v_gene: TRBV7-9; abundance: -; j_gene: TRBJ2-7; d_gene: TRBD1; CDR3nt: TGTGCCAGCAGCCGGACAGGGAGCTACGAGCAGTACTTC; CDR3aa: CASSRTGSYEQYF
v_gene: TRBV7-3; abundance: -; j_gene: TRBJ2-2; d_gene: TRBD2; CDR3nt: TGTGCCAGCAGCTTAAAACTAGCGGGCCCCACCGGGGAGCTGTTTTTT; CDR3aa: CASSLKLAGPTGELFF
v_gene: TRBV11-3; abundance: -; j_gene: TRBJ2-2; d_gene: -; CDR3nt: TGTGCCAGCAGCTTCGGACCCGGGCAGTCGAACACCGGGGAGCTGTTTTTT; CDR3aa: CASSFGPGQSNTGELFF
v_gene: TRBV2; abundance: medium-sized; j_gene: TRBJ1-5; d_gene: -; CDR3nt: TGTGCCAGCAGTGTAGAAAACTCGTATAATCAGCCCCAGCATTTT; CDR3aa: CASSVENSYNQPQHF
v_gene: TRBV28; abundance: -; j_gene: TRBJ2-5; d_gene: -; CDR3nt: TGTGCCAGCAGTTTAATGCAGGACCAAGAGACCCAGTACTTC; CDR3aa: CASSLMQDQETQYF
v_gene: TRBV30; abundance: -; j_gene: TRBJ2-2; d_gene: -; CDR3nt: TGTGCCTGGAGGACAGCGAACACCGGGGAGCTGTTTTTT; CDR3aa: CAWRTANTGELFF
v_gene: TRBV5-6; abundance: -; j_gene: TRBJ1-6; d_gene: -; CDR3nt: TGTGCCAGCAGCTTGGGGTCAGGGATTTATTCACCCCTCCACTTT; CDR3aa: CASSLGSGIYSPLHF
v_gene: TRBV27; abundance: -; j_gene: TRBJ2-7; d_gene: TRBD2; CDR3nt: TGTGCCAGCAGTGCGACTAGCGGGAGGTACGAGCAGTACTTC; CDR3aa: CASSATSGRYEQYF
v_gene: TRBV5-5; abundance: -; j_gene: TRBJ1-4; d_gene: -; CDR3nt: TGTGCCAGCAACCTCTTGCCCGGAACACCAACTAATGAAAAACTGTTTTTT; CDR3aa: CASNLLPGTPTNEKLFF
v_gene: TRBV19; abundance: -; j_gene: TRBJ2-1; d_gene: TRBD1; CDR3nt: TGTGCCAGTGGAGGACAGGGGCTTGAGCAGTTCTTC; CDR3aa: CASGGQGLEQFF
v_gene: TRBV27; abundance: -; j_gene: TRBJ1-3; d_gene: TRBD1; CDR3nt: TGTGCCAGCAGCCGCGGACAGGGTGATGGAAACACCATATATTTT; CDR3aa: CASSRGQGDGNTIYF
v_gene: TRBV28; abundance: once; j_gene: TRBJ1-3; d_gene: -; CDR3nt: TGTGCCAGCAGTTTCTCACACAGGAGTCCGCGCTCTGGAAACACCATATATTTT; CDR3aa: CASSFSHRSPRSGNTIYF
v_gene: TRBV6-5; abundance: -; j_gene: TRBJ1-6; d_gene: TRBD1; CDR3nt: TGTGCCAGCAGTGCAACCGGGACAGGGTGGTCACCCCTCCACTTT; CDR3aa: CASSATGTGWSPLHF
v_gene: TRBV28; abundance: -; j_gene: TRBJ2-5; d_gene: -; CDR3nt: TGTGCCAGCAGGCCTCAGTACGCGTCCCAAGAGACCCAGTACTTC; CDR3aa: CASRPQYASQETQYF
v_gene: TRBV11-2; abundance: -; j_gene: TRBJ2-5; d_gene: -; CDR3nt: TGTGCCAGCAGCTCCCCCGGGGGGCTAAGAGAGACCCAGTACTTC; CDR3aa: CASSSPGGLRETQYF
v_gene: TRBV11-2; abundance: -; j_gene: TRBJ1-5; d_gene: -; CDR3nt: TGTGCCAGCAGCTTAGGTTCAGGGTGGGGGAATCAGCCCCAGCATTTT; CDR3aa: CASSLGSGWGNQPQHF
v_gene: TRBV5-4; abundance: once; j_gene: TRBJ1-1; d_gene: -; CDR3nt: TGTGCCAGCAGCTTGGATAGGCCCGGAGGGAACACTGAAGCTTTCTTT; CDR3aa: CASSLDRPGGNTEAFF
v_gene: TRBV19; abundance: -; j_gene: TRBJ2-3; d_gene: TRBD2; CDR3nt: TGTGCCAGTAGTATGCTAGCGGGAGGTTTCGCAGATACGCAGTATTTT; CDR3aa: CASSMLAGGFADTQYF
v_gene: TRBV28; abundance: -; j_gene: TRBJ2-5; d_gene: TRBD1; CDR3nt: TGTGCCAGCAGTTTCCTGGACAGGCCCCAAGAGACCCAGTACTTC; CDR3aa: CASSFLDRPQETQYF
v_gene: TRBV27; abundance: -; j_gene: TRBJ1-5; d_gene: -; CDR3nt: TGTGCCAGCAGCCCACAGGGAAGTCAGCCCCAGCATTTT; CDR3aa: CASSPQGSQPQHF
v_gene: TRBV14; abundance: -; j_gene: TRBJ2-5; d_gene: TRBD2; CDR3nt: TGTGCCAGCAGCCAGATCAGGACTAGCGGGCAAGAGACCCAGTACTTC; CDR3aa: CASSQIRTSGQETQYF
v_gene: TRBV6-6; abundance: -; j_gene: TRBJ2-1; d_gene: TRBD2; CDR3nt: TGTGCCAGCAGTTACCCCAGCGGGAGTTCCGATGAGCAGTTCTTC; CDR3aa: CASSYPSGSSDEQFF
v_gene: TRBV5-8; abundance: -; j_gene: TRBJ2-3; d_gene: -; CDR3nt: TGTGCCAGCAAATTTCTAGTTGCAGATACGCAGTATTTT; CDR3aa: CASKFLVADTQYF
v_gene: TRBV6-6; abundance: few; j_gene: TRBJ2-7; d_gene: TRBD2; CDR3nt: TGTGCCAGCAGTTCCGCGACTAGCGGGTACTACGAGCAGTACTTC; CDR3aa: CASSSATSGYYEQYF
v_gene: TRBV28; abundance: -; j_gene: TRBJ2-1; d_gene: TRBD2; CDR3nt: TGTGCCAGCAGTGAACTAGCGGGAGCGGGCAATGAGCAGTTCTTC; CDR3aa: CASSELAGAGNEQFF
v_gene: TRBV14; abundance: few; j_gene: TRBJ2-5; d_gene: -; CDR3nt: TGTGCCAGCAGCCACCGGGGCGTTAAGACCCAGTACTTC; CDR3aa: CASSHRGVKTQYF
v_gene: TRBV2; abundance: -; j_gene: TRBJ2-1; d_gene: -; CDR3nt: TGTGCCAGCAAGTTCAGGGACTCCGGCAATGAGCAGTTCTTC; CDR3aa: CASKFRDSGNEQFF
v_gene: TRBV28; abundance: once; j_gene: TRBJ1-5; d_gene: -; CDR3nt: TGTGCCAGCAGTTTACAACAGAGCAATCAGCCCCAGCATTTT; CDR3aa: CASSLQQSNQPQHF
v_gene: TRBV21-1; abundance: -; j_gene: TRBJ2-7; d_gene: -; CDR3nt: TGTGCCAGCAGCGATTGGGACAGGGAAGCCTACGAGCAGTACTTC; CDR3aa: CASSDWDREAYEQYF